This T cell receptor (beta chain) was captured by sequencing in a study of blood T cell repertoires in COVID-19. Profiling relied on immunoSEQ multiplex PCR, and the TCRdb table lists in-frame clones only, not all of them. The table records fewer than 450,000 clones, approximately 91% of them present only once. V dropped 3 bases and J dropped 8 bases, with 11 bases sitting between them. The CDR3 length is 13 residues. Germline assignment: CDR1 SGHTA and CDR2 FQGNSA. The chain has TRBV7-2 and TRBJ1-5, with D maybe TRBD1 (6 bases). The sequenced material came from peripheral blood. The TCR originated in a woman aged 70-85 years with COVID-19, enrolled during active disease. The DNA of the CDR3 is TGTGCCAGCAGCTTGCTCAGGGGAGAGCCCCAGCATTTT. Its protein is CASSLLRGEPQHF.